What follows are 27 T cell receptor beta chains derived from one specimen sequenced in a study of T cell responses to AZD1222 COVID-19 vaccine. Profiling relied on immunoSEQ multiplex PCR, and the TCRdb table lists in-frame clones only, not all of them. The table shows fewer than 130,000 clones, with roughly 92% occurring only once. This material consisted of peripheral blood, taken 28 days after the second AZD1222 dose. Receptor source: an adult who received the AZD1222 COVID-19 vaccine.

J is TRBJ1-2 and V is TRBV2; 7 nucleotides line up with TRBD1. With 3 bases clipped from V and 6 bases from J, the junction kept 4 bases outside the gene matches. Germline lookup yields CDR1 SNHLY and CDR2 FYNNEI. This CDR3 contains 13 residues. Here the CDR3 reads CASSEGQRDGYTF. The DNA of the CDR3 is TGTGCCAGCAGTGAGGGACAGCGAGATGGCTACACCTTC.

The chain combines TRBV20-1 with TRBJ1-5, with D possibly matching TRBD1 (5 bases). Trimming cost V 3 bases and J 15 bases, with 15 bases left between them. The germline V gene encodes CDR1 DFQATT and CDR2 SNEGSKA (reference sequence). The CDR3 has 11 residues. In DNA form, the CDR3 reads TGCAGTGCTAGTGCGGGGGTCTCAAGGCATTTT. Encoded protein: CSASAGVSRHF.

This clone appeared a single time. This rearrangement joins TRBV19 to TRBJ1-2; no clear D. This CDR3 has 16 residues. V was shortened by 4 bases and J by 0 bases, with 15 bases between the two germline ends. CDR1 and CDR2 from the germline V gene are LNHDA and SQIVND (reference sequence). The CDR3 bases are TGTGCCAGTAGTACACGGACCGAAACACCTAACTATGGCTACACCTTC. Its translation is CASSTRTETPNYGYTF.

The chain combines TRBV13 with TRBJ1-1; D call uncertain. CDR3 length equals 13 residues. V lost 3 bases, J lost 1 base, and 6 bases lay in between. CDR1 and CDR2 from the germline V gene are PRHDT and FYEKMQ (reference sequence). The CDR3 region is CASSLSGNTEAFF. The CDR3 region has the DNA TGTGCCAGCAGCTTGTCCGGGAACACTGAAGCTTTCTTT.

The rearrangement links TRBV9 to TRBJ2-2; D gene ambiguous. V was cut by 0 bases and J by 2 bases, with 5 bases left in between. The CDR3 spans 14 residues. Germline assignment: CDR1 SGDLS and CDR2 YYNGEE. Here the CDR3 DNA reads TGTGCCAGCAGCGTAGGCGCCAACACCGGGGAGCTGTTTTTT. Translating it yields CASSVGANTGELFF.

V is TRBV7-9 and J is TRBJ1-5; the match to TRBD1 covers 8 bases. Germline loops: CDR1 SEHNR, CDR2 FQNEAQ (reference sequence). This CDR3 region has 18 residues. J lost 4 bases, V lost 4 bases, and 15 bases had no gene match. Here the CDR3 reads CASSSTGQANAGNQPQHF. The CDR3 coding sequence is TGTGCCAGCAGCTCCACGGGACAGGCTAACGCGGGGAATCAGCCCCAGCATTTT.

The J gene is TRBJ2-1, the V gene TRBV2; tentatively, D is TRBD2 (5 bases). Germline CDR1 and CDR2: SNHLY and FYNNEI. V lost 11 bases and J 7 bases, leaving 15 bases between the germline ends. This CDR3 contains 12 residues. The CDR3 loop is CAGRLALNEQFF. In DNA form, the CDR3 reads TGTGCCGGCCGGCTAGCCCTAAATGAGCAGTTCTTC.

V and J are TRBV5-4 and TRBJ2-1; 8 positions match TRBD2. The CDR3 has 15 amino acids. V gave up 2 bases and J gave up 8 bases; unmatched junction bases: 9. Germline V gene data show CDR1 as SGHNT and CDR2 as YYREEE (reference sequence). In nucleotides, the CDR3 is TGTGCCAGCAGCTTCGGTGCGGGGGGCCGGGATGAGCAGTTCTTC. Protein sequence: CASSFGAGGRDEQFF.

The rearrangement links TRBV2 to TRBJ1-3; D gene unclear. Germline V gene lookup returns CDR1 SNHLY and CDR2 FYNNEI. Trimming removed 1 base from V and 4 bases from J, with 11 bases in between. The CDR3 extends over 15 amino acids. DNA for the CDR3: TGTGCCAGCAGTGAAGTGGCAGAAATCGGAAACACCATATATTTT. It encodes CASSEVAEIGNTIYF.

The chain is built from TRBV19 and TRBJ1-5; D may be TRBD1 (5 bases). V was shortened by 4 bases and J by 1 base, with 14 bases between the two germline ends. This CDR3 has 16 amino acids. Germline-derived CDR1 and CDR2 are LNHDA and SQIVND (reference sequence). CDR3 nucleotide sequence: TGTGCCAGTAGTACCCGGGACGGAGGAAGCAATCAGCCCCAGCATTTT. This encodes CASSTRDGGSNQPQHF.

The chain has TRBV15 and TRBJ1-3; D is undetermined. V lost 0 bases, J lost 3 bases, and 6 bases lay in between. The CDR3 covers 14 residues. CDR1 is LNHNV and CDR2 is YYDKDF in the germline V gene (reference sequence). CDR3 DNA sequence: TGTGCCACCAGCAGAGATCTTAGTGGAAACACCATATATTTT. Amino acids: CATSRDLSGNTIYF.

The rearrangement uses TRBV6-2 or TRBV6-3 and TRBJ2-5; possibly TRBD1 or TRBD2 for D (5 bases each). CDR1 is MNHEY and CDR2 is SVGEGT in the germline V gene. CDR3 size: 16 residues. Trimming pared 4 bases from V and 3 bases from J, leaving 18 bases between. The CDR3 DNA reads as TGTGCCAGCAGTTCTACGAGCCGGGACGGAGAAGAGACCCAGTACTTC. As protein: CASSSTSRDGEETQYF.

The rearrangement links TRBV19 to TRBJ2-2; the match to TRBD2 covers 8 bases. Unmatched junction bases numbered 4, after V lost 3 bases and J lost 4 bases. Germline V gives CDR1 LNHDA, CDR2 SQIVND (reference sequence). The CDR3 is 15 residues long. CDR3 coding DNA: TGTGCCAGTAGTATCTCCGGGACTAGCACCGGGGAGCTGTTTTTT. Its translation is CASSISGTSTGELFF.

This rearrangement joins TRBV19 to TRBJ1-5; D not resolved. CDR1 LNHDA and CDR2 SQIVND come from the germline V gene (reference sequence). The CDR3 contains 15 residues. V lost 3 bases, J lost 6 bases, and 15 bases lay in between. CDR3 residues: CASSIGRQMGQPQHF. DNA for the CDR3: TGTGCCAGTAGTATCGGCCGGCAGATGGGTCAGCCCCAGCATTTT.

V and J are TRBV20-1 and TRBJ1-6; possible D gene TRBD1, 5 bases. The CDR3 contains 14 residues. Germline V lookup: CDR1 DFQATT, CDR2 SNEGSKA (reference sequence). Trimming stripped 3 bases from V and 9 bases from J, with 15 bases between. The CDR3 loop is CSASNGLQGSPLHF. In DNA form, the CDR3 reads TGCAGTGCTAGTAACGGCCTTCAGGGTTCACCCCTCCACTTT.

The V gene is TRBV6-2 or TRBV6-3, the J gene TRBJ2-7, with a possible D match to TRBD1 (5 bases). This CDR3 is built from 13 residues. Between the trimmed V and J ends, which lost 0 bases and 2 bases, there was a span of 5 bases. Per germline, CDR1 MNHEY and CDR2 SVGEGT. CDR3 nucleotides: TGTGCCAGCAGTTACTCGGACACCTACGAGCAGTACTTC. It is translated as CASSYSDTYEQYF.

The chain employs TRBV15 and TRBJ2-1, with TRBD2 matching 8 bases. The CDR3 runs 18 residues. Trimming took 7 bases from V and 3 from J; bases not matched to a gene: 17. Per the germline V gene, CDR1 is LNHNV and CDR2 is YYDKDF (reference sequence). The CDR3 loop reads CATMAWGGAGVNYNEQFF. The CDR3 region has the DNA TGTGCCACCATGGCCTGGGGAGGAGCGGGGGTCAACTACAATGAGCAGTTCTTC. Full variable domain (missing parts from reference TRBV15 and TRBJ2-1): DAMVIQNPRYQVTQFGKPVTLSCSQTLNHNVMYWYQQKSSQAPKLLFHYYDKDFNNEADTPDNFQSRRPNTSFCFLDIRSPGLGDTAMYLCATMAWGGAGVNYNEQFFGPGTRLTVL.

The chain joins TRBV4-3 to TRBJ2-7, with TRBD2 as a possible D gene (6 bases). This CDR3 comprises 16 residues. Deletions cut 1 base from V and 1 base from J, with 14 bases between. The V gene's germline CDR1 is LGHNA and CDR2 YSLEER. The CDR3 nucleotides are TGCGCCAGCAGCCAAGTCGGGACTTTCAGTTCCTACGAGCAGTACTTC. Residues: CASSQVGTFSSYEQYF.

This clone has only one observation. The chain employs TRBV4-3 and TRBJ1-1; 7 bases agree with TRBD1. Losses at the gene ends were 0 bases for V and 4 bases for J; bases not matched to a gene: 5. Looked up from germline, CDR1 is LGHNA and CDR2 is YSLEER. The CDR3 spans 15 residues. This chain's CDR3 is CASSQEEGAGTEAFF. The CDR3 coding sequence is TGCGCCAGCAGCCAAGAGGAGGGGGCCGGCACTGAAGCTTTCTTT.

The chain recombines TRBV5-6 with TRBJ1-5; D is possibly TRBD1 (6 bases). Germline loops: CDR1 SGHDT, CDR2 YYEEEE. The CDR3 is 17 residues long. Trimming shortened V by 3 bases and J by 6 bases, and 22 bases separated the two germline ends. CDR3 region: CASSSQEGGRYFQPQHF. CDR3 DNA sequence: TGTGCCAGCAGCTCACAGGAGGGGGGTCGATACTTTCAGCCCCAGCATTTT.

DNA for the CDR3: TGTGCCAGCAGCCTTTCTGGACAGGGAGCCTACGAGCAGTACTTC. This sequence encodes CASSLSGQGAYEQYF. The chain links TRBV3-1 (or the pseudogene TRBV3-2) to TRBJ2-7; 8 nucleotides align to TRBD1. This CDR3 comprises 15 residues. The junction had 7 bases not matched to a gene; V was cut back by 4 bases and J by 2 bases. Germline CDR1 reads LGHDT; CDR2 reads YNNKEL (reference sequence).

The chain couples TRBV19 to TRBJ1-2; D gene uncertain. Trimming cost V 4 bases and J 4 bases, with 7 bases left between them. The CDR3 has 12 amino acids. The germline gives CDR1 LNHDA, CDR2 SQIVND (reference sequence). Here the CDR3 reads CASSTRGYGYTF. For the CDR3, the DNA is TGTGCCAGTAGTACGAGAGGCTATGGCTACACCTTC.

The J gene is TRBJ2-3, the V gene TRBV18, with 13 nucleotides matching TRBD2. The germline V gene has CDR1 KGHSH and CDR2 LQKENI. The J segment lost 0 bases and the V segment lost 6 bases, leaving 6 bases of the junction unmatched. The CDR3 has 17 amino acids. The CDR3: CASSRTSGGLSTDTQYF. DNA of the CDR3: TGTGCCAGCTCTCGGACTAGCGGGGGCCTGAGCACAGATACGCAGTATTTT.

The chain uses TRBV5-1 and TRBJ1-3; 7 positions match TRBD1. Germline CDR1 is SGHRS and CDR2 is YFSETQ. The J segment lost 3 bases and the V segment lost 2 bases, leaving 2 bases of the junction unmatched. The CDR3 is made up of 14 amino acids. CDR3 sequence (DNA): TGCGCCAGCAGCTTTACAGGGGTTGGAAACACCATATATTTT. Protein: CASSFTGVGNTIYF.

The chain couples TRBV11-2 to TRBJ2-3; 10 nucleotides match TRBD1. This CDR3 has 18 residues. V gave up 1 base and J gave up 3 bases; unmatched junction bases: 10. Germline V gives CDR1 SGHAT, CDR2 FQNNGV. The CDR3 nucleotides read TGTGCCAGCAGCTTAGGGGACAGGGGCGGCATCCGGACAGATACGCAGTATTTT. Translated: CASSLGDRGGIRTDTQYF.

The chain uses TRBV6-5 and TRBJ1-2; D ambiguous. In germline, CDR1 is MNHEY, CDR2 SVGAGI. The V and J ends lost 2 bases and 2 bases respectively, with 6 bases between them. The CDR3 is 13 amino acids. Here the CDR3 DNA reads TGTGCCAGCAGTTACGGCAGGAACTATGGCTACACCTTC. This gives the protein CASSYGRNYGYTF.

The chain couples TRBV15 to TRBJ1-1; D not certain. Germline CDR1 and CDR2: LNHNV and YYDKDF (reference sequence). The CDR3 loop spans 13 amino acids. The V and J ends lost 3 bases and 2 bases respectively, with 7 bases between them. CDR3 protein: CATSRDRNTEAFF. The CDR3 bases are TGTGCCACCAGCAGGGACCGAAACACTGAAGCTTTCTTT.